This is a list of T cell receptor beta chains from one sample in a study of T cell changes during pregnancy in multiple sclerosis. Sequencing used immunoSEQ multiplex PCR; TCRdb keeps in-frame clones, though not all of them. The sample includes approximately 13,000 clones, roughly 90% of them seen just once. The sample in question was CD8+ T cells from peripheral blood mononuclear cells, obtained after pregnancy. These receptors came from a female donor in good health, enrolled as a control in a pregnancy study. Each CDR3 is given with its conserved first and last residue. D genes are given only for firm matches. Not every row has a clone size; where given, it reads once, few, many or a size class.

.,TRBV7-2,TRBD2,TRBJ2-7,19,CASSSLEWLAGINHYEQYF,TGTGCCAGCAGCTCCTTGGAGTGGCTAGCGGGAATAAACCACTACGAGCAGTACTTC
.,TRBV28,TRBD1,TRBJ2-7,15,CASSFRDRGSYEQYF,TGTGCCAGCAGTTTCCGGGACAGGGGTTCCTACGAGCAGTACTTC
.,TRBV9,TRBD2,TRBJ2-1,16,CASSARSGLSYNEQFF,TGTGCCAGCAGCGCGCGTAGCGGGCTATCCTACAATGAGCAGTTCTTC
.,TRBV6-1,.,TRBJ1-2,15,CASSDLGTGIYGYTF,TGTGCCAGCAGCGACCTTGGTACCGGGATCTATGGCTACACCTTC
.,TRBV4-1,.,TRBJ1-1,20,CASSQDALAQAKFMNTEAFF,TGCGCCAGCAGCCAAGACGCGCTTGCACAGGCAAAATTCATGAACACTGAAGCTTTCTTT
.,TRBV10-3,TRBD1,TRBJ1-3,15,CAISLGQGIINTIYF,TGTGCCATCAGCCTGGGACAGGGGATCATAAACACCATATATTTT
.,TRBV5-1,.,TRBJ2-7,15,CASSLVTDSSYEQYF,TGCGCCAGCAGCTTGGTGACGGACAGCTCCTACGAGCAGTACTTC
.,TRBV7-2,.,TRBJ2-7,15,CASSSRDTSFYEQYF,TGTGCCAGCAGCTCCCGGGACACCTCATTCTACGAGCAGTACTTC
.,TRBV28,TRBD1,TRBJ1-2,15,CASSSPGQANYGYTF,TGTGCCAGCAGTTCTCCGGGACAGGCCAACTATGGCTACACCTTC
.,TRBV27,TRBD2,TRBJ2-7,16,CASSLSGGTHSYEQYF,TGTGCCAGCAGTTTATCGGGGGGGACCCACTCCTACGAGCAGTACTTC
once,TRBV7-7,.,TRBJ1-6,20,CASSAMTDQLRSSYNSPLHF,TGTGCCAGCAGCGCCATGACAGATCAACTTCGTAGCTCCTATAATTCACCCCTCCACTTT
once,TRBV7-2,.,TRBJ2-1,15,CASRSVSARVGEQFF,TGTGCCAGCAGGTCCGTAAGCGCCAGAGTTGGTGAGCAGTTCTTC
few,TRBV11-1,TRBD1,TRBJ2-7,14,CASSSDTGAHEQYF,TGTGCCAGCAGCTCAGACACAGGGGCCCACGAGCAGTACTTC
.,TRBV27,.,TRBJ1-2,14,CASSFYPRAEGYTF,TGTGCCAGCAGTTTTTACCCCAGAGCGGAAGGCTACACCTTC
.,TRBV27,TRBD1,TRBJ2-7,15,CASSWGTGGTYEQYF,TGTGCCAGCAGTTGGGGGACAGGGGGAACCTACGAGCAGTACTTC
.,TRBV2,TRBD1,TRBJ1-2,13,CASSDRGRYGYTF,TGTGCCAGCAGTGACAGGGGGCGTTATGGCTACACCTTC
.,TRBV15,.,TRBJ1-5,16,CATSRGGAYSNQPQHF,TGTGCCACCAGCAGAGGTGGGGCATATAGCAATCAGCCCCAGCATTTT
.,TRBV5-1,TRBD1,TRBJ1-6,14,CASSLGQGASPLHF,TGCGCCAGCAGCTTGGGACAGGGGGCTTCACCCCTCCACTTT
.,TRBV27,TRBD2,TRBJ2-3,15,CASRAGTTFTDTQYF,TGTGCCAGCAGGGCCGGGACTACCTTCACAGATACGCAGTATTTT
.,TRBV18,TRBD2,TRBJ2-3,16,CASSPPVLAGEDTQYF,TGTGCCAGCTCACCACCGGTACTAGCGGGAGAGGATACGCAGTATTTT
.,TRBV6-5,TRBD2,TRBJ2-7,13,CASSYSGTREQYF,TGTGCCAGCAGTTACAGCGGGACGCGGGAGCAGTACTTC
.,TRBV6-1,TRBD2,TRBJ2-2,16,CASSEPPGGNTGELFF,TGTGCCAGCAGTGAACCTCCGGGGGGGAACACCGGGGAGCTGTTTTTT
.,TRBV6-5,TRBD2,TRBJ2-2,15,CASKGSGGSTGELFF,TGTGCCAGCAAGGGTAGCGGGGGGAGCACCGGGGAGCTGTTTTTT